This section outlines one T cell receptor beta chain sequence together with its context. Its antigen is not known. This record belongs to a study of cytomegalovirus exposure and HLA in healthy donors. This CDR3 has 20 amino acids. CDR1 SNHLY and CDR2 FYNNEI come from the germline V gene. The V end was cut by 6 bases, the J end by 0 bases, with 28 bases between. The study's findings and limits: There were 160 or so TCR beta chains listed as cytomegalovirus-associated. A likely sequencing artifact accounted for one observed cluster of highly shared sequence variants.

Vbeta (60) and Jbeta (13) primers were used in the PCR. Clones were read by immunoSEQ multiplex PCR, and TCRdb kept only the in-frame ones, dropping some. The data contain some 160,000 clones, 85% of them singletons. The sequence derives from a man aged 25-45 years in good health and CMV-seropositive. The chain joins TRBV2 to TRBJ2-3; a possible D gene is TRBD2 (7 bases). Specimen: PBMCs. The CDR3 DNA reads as TGTGCCAGCAGCCCGGGCGGGGGCCATGACCAAGACCCCAGCACAGATACGCAGTATTTT. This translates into CASSPGGGHDQDPSTDTQYF.